The 26 T cell receptor beta chains reported below all come from one sample, sequenced in a study of OX40 agonist ivuxolimab in advanced cancers. This table comes from immunoSEQ multiplex PCR, and its TCRdb copy is limited to in-frame clones, with some not included. This sample yields approximately 74,000 clones, of which around nine tenths are seen a single time; roughly 6% belongs to the top ten. The specimen comprised CD4+ or CD8+ T cells sorted from blood, sampled in a trial of the OX40 agonist ivuxolimab. These receptors all stem from an adult with an advanced solid tumor such as melanoma, head and neck, liver or kidney cancer.

The chain combines TRBV4-2 with TRBJ2-7, with 12 bases identical to TRBD2. Germline trimming cut 0 bases from V and 2 bases from J; bases unmatched to any gene: 5. The CDR3 has 17 amino acids. CDR1 and CDR2 from the germline V gene are LGHNA and YNFKEQ. CDR3 DNA sequence: TGTGCCAGCAGCCAAGATGTACGGACTAGCGGGACCTACGAGCAGTACTTC. The encoded protein is CASSQDVRTSGTYEQYF.

V gene TRBV5-4 combines with J gene TRBJ2-7; tentatively, D is TRBD1 or TRBD2 (5 bases each). The V end was cut by 5 bases, the J end by 5 bases, with 14 bases between. This CDR3 region has 13 residues. From germline, CDR1 is SGHNT and CDR2 YYREEE (reference sequence). CDR3 amino acids: CASRTGTRDEQYF. The CDR3 nucleotides are TGTGCCAGCAGGACCGGGACCAGGGACGAGCAGTACTTC.

The chain uses TRBV4-1 and TRBJ2-7; 12 nucleotides match TRBD2. Germline loops: CDR1 MGHRA, CDR2 YSYEKL. The CDR3 is made up of 16 amino acids. Trimming cost V 3 bases and J 5 bases; bases outside gene matches: 8. The CDR3 loop reads CASSQAASGREDEQYF. The DNA for the CDR3 is TGCGCCAGCAGCCAGGCGGCTAGCGGGAGGGAGGACGAGCAGTACTTC.

The chain has TRBV7-9 and TRBJ2-7; D uncertain. Looked up from germline, CDR1 is SEHNR and CDR2 is FQNEAQ (reference sequence). With 5 bases removed from V and 1 base from J, the gap between germline ends came to 9 bases. The CDR3 length is 13 residues. This chain's CDR3 is CASSPEESYEQYF. CDR3 DNA: TGTGCCAGCAGCCCCGAGGAATCCTACGAGCAGTACTTC.

The rearrangement joins TRBV10-3 to TRBJ1-5; D is unresolved. From germline, CDR1 is ENHRY and CDR2 SYGVKD. The CDR3 extends over 14 amino acids. Trimming shortened V by 3 bases and J by 1 base, and 7 bases separated the two germline ends. CDR3 sequence reads: CAISDGRSNQPQHF. CDR3 sequence (DNA): TGTGCCATCAGTGATGGCAGAAGCAATCAGCCCCAGCATTTT.

This clone was seen more than once but under ten times. The V gene is TRBV6-1, the J gene TRBJ1-2, with D possibly being TRBD1 (6 bases). The CDR3 spans 13 residues. Germline CDR1 MNHNS, CDR2 SASEGT. V lost 6 bases to trimming and J lost 6 bases, with 14 bases between them. The CDR3 here is CASRWGGSDGYTF. The CDR3 nucleotides read TGTGCCAGCAGATGGGGGGGCAGCGATGGCTACACCTTC.

The chain recombines TRBV29-1 with TRBJ2-1; tentative D call: TRBD2 (6 bases). V lost 7 bases and J 8 bases, leaving 12 bases between the germline ends. The CDR3 is 11 residues long. Germline V gene lookup returns CDR1 SQVTM and CDR2 ANQGSEA. CDR3 sequence: CSAGPGDEQFF. As DNA, the CDR3 is TGCAGCGCCGGGCCGGGGGATGAGCAGTTCTTC.

V usage is TRBV27 and J usage is TRBJ2-1; D is perhaps TRBD1 or TRBD2 (5 bases each). V was clipped by 2 bases and J by 4 bases, with 15 bases between them. This CDR3 contains 16 residues. From germline, CDR1 is MNHEY and CDR2 SMNVEV (reference sequence). The CDR3 DNA reads TGTGCCAGCAGTTTAGGGGGTCTTGTGTTGTACAATGAGCAGTTCTTC. Amino acids: CASSLGGLVLYNEQFF.

The chain recombines TRBV6-6 with TRBJ2-7; D possibly corresponds to TRBD1 (6 bases). The V end lost 10 bases, the J end lost 2 bases, and 12 bases lay between the germline ends. The CDR3 covers 12 residues. Germline assignment: CDR1 MNHNY and CDR2 SVGAGI (reference sequence). The DNA of the CDR3 is TGTGCCATAGGGGACACCGCCTACGAGCAGTACTTC. Its translation is CAIGDTAYEQYF.

The genes are TRBV9 and TRBJ2-1, with 12 bases lining up with TRBD2. Trimming took 0 bases from V and 8 from J; bases not matched to a gene: 6. CDR3 length: 16 residues. Germline CDR1 is SGDLS and CDR2 is YYNGEE. CDR3 sequence: CASSVGETSGSYEQFF. In DNA, the CDR3 is TGTGCCAGCAGCGTAGGTGAGACTAGCGGGAGTTATGAGCAGTTCTTC. The variable domain in full, with the rest retrieved from reference TRBV9 and TRBJ2-1, is DSGVTQTPKHLITATGQRVTLRCSPRSGDLSVYWYQQSLDQGLQFLIQYYNGEERAKGNILERFSAQQFPDLHSELNLSSLELGDSALYFCASSVGETSGSYEQFFGPGTRLTVL.

A single count supports this clone. The chain carries TRBV2 and TRBJ1-5; D remains unclear. V shed 7 bases and J shed 0 bases, with 10 bases lying between them. Germline CDR1 SNHLY, CDR2 FYNNEI. The CDR3 contains 14 residues. CDR3 amino acids: CASNGDYSNQPQHF. Written as DNA, the CDR3 is TGTGCCAGCAACGGTGATTATAGCAATCAGCCCCAGCATTTT.

The CDR3 here is CASRSEGGPYGYTF. The CDR3 coding sequence is TGTGCCAGCAGATCTGAGGGGGGGCCCTATGGCTACACCTTC. The chain recombines TRBV28 with TRBJ1-2; D perhaps matches TRBD1 (6 bases). The CDR3 has 14 amino acids. Germline lookup yields CDR1 MDHEN and CDR2 SYDVKM. V was trimmed by 6 bases and J by 4 bases, leaving 15 bases between them.

This chain joins TRBV15 and TRBJ1-1; D gene unclear. This CDR3 has 14 amino acids. CDR1 is LNHNV and CDR2 is YYDKDF in the germline V gene (reference sequence). Trimming left V 2 bases short and J 6 bases short, with 13 bases between. The CDR3 bases are TGTGCCACCAGCAGAACTAATTGGGTCCCTGAAGCTTTCTTT. Protein: CATSRTNWVPEAFF.

The rearrangement uses TRBV27 and TRBJ2-1; 11 nucleotides align to TRBD2. CDR1 is MNHEY, CDR2 SMNVEV, per germline (reference sequence). The CDR3 loop spans 16 amino acids. The trim removed 0 bases at V and 6 bases at J, leaving 4 bases unmatched. DNA of the CDR3: TGTGCCAGCAGTTTATCAACTAGCGGGAGTTTCAATGAGCAGTTCTTC. Translating it yields CASSLSTSGSFNEQFF.

The J gene is TRBJ2-7, the V gene TRBV6-1, with 7 bases lining up with TRBD1. CDR3 length: 15 amino acids. Germline V CDR1 and CDR2: MNHNS, SASEGT. Losses at the gene ends were 2 bases for V and 0 bases for J; bases not matched to a gene: 4. The CDR3 DNA reads TGTGCCAGCAGTGAACTAGGGACAGCCTCCTACGAGCAGTACTTC. Its translation: CASSELGTASYEQYF.

This clone was recorded only once. The chain couples TRBV19 to TRBJ1-1; D is unclear. The CDR3 is made up of 13 amino acids. With 3 bases removed from V and 1 base from J, the gap between germline ends came to 6 bases. Germline V lookup: CDR1 LNHDA, CDR2 SQIVND (reference sequence). In DNA, the CDR3 is TGTGCCAGTAGTATGGAAGGGAACACTGAAGCTTTCTTT. It yields the protein CASSMEGNTEAFF.

The chain links TRBV6-6 to TRBJ1-5; D perhaps matches TRBD1 (6 bases). Germline CDR1 reads MNHNY; CDR2 reads SVGAGI (reference sequence). The CDR3 has 15 amino acids. Trimming cost V 6 bases and J 6 bases, with 18 bases left between them. CDR3 DNA: TGTGCCAGCAGCCCCTCACAACAGGGCCCTCAGCCCCAGCATTTT. This sequence encodes CASSPSQQGPQPQHF.

The CDR3 here is CASSLGGGHEQYF. Here the CDR3 DNA reads TGTGCCAGCAGCTTAGGAGGGGGCCACGAGCAGTACTTC. The chain employs TRBV7-3 and TRBJ2-7, with TRBD1 as a possible D gene (7 bases). From germline, CDR1 is SGHTA and CDR2 FQGTGA. The V gene lost 2 bases and the J gene lost 5 bases, with 10 bases spanning the gap. This CDR3 has 13 residues. The whole variable domain, remainder taken from reference TRBV7-3 and TRBJ2-7, is GAGVSQTPSNKVTEKGKYVELRCDPISGHTALYWYRQSLGQGPEFLIYFQGTGAADDSGLPNDRFFAVRPEGSVSTLKIQRTERGDSAVYLCASSLGGGHEQYFGPGTRLTVT.

The J gene is TRBJ2-5, the V gene TRBV2; TRBD2 aligns across 11 bases. Germline CDR1 and CDR2: SNHLY and FYNNEI. The CDR3 consists of 18 residues. The V gene end was trimmed by 7 bases and the J gene end by 4 bases; junction bases not matched to a gene: 17. The CDR3 DNA is TGTGCCAGCACCCTTGAAGGGTTGACTAGCGGGGTAGGAGAGACCCAGTACTTC. Protein sequence: CASTLEGLTSGVGETQYF.

The chain uses TRBV27 and TRBJ2-7; tentatively, D is TRBD1 (7 bases). Germline V CDR1 and CDR2: MNHEY, SMNVEV (reference sequence). Trimming left V 6 bases short and J 4 bases short, with 19 bases between. The CDR3 runs to 15 residues. For the CDR3, the DNA is TGTGCCAGCAGCCTAGCGTCGACAGGGCGGTACGAGCAGTACTTC. Protein product: CASSLASTGRYEQYF.

The chain's CDR3 is CASSVEGDSSYNEQFF. The CDR3 coding sequence is TGTGCCAGCAGCGTAGAGGGGGACAGCTCCTACAATGAGCAGTTCTTC. The chain carries TRBV9 and TRBJ2-1; TRBD1 aligns across 7 bases. The germline V gene encodes CDR1 SGDLS and CDR2 YYNGEE. After removal of 0 bases from V and 0 bases from J, the junction contained 3 bases not matched to a gene. The CDR3 spans 16 residues.

The J gene is TRBJ1-3, the V gene TRBV19; D not certain. The ends were cut back, 7 bases at V and 3 bases at J, with 10 bases in the middle. This CDR3 is built from 13 residues. Germline loops: CDR1 LNHDA, CDR2 SQIVND (reference sequence). This chain's CDR3 is CASTDAGGNTIYF. The CDR3 DNA follows: TGTGCCAGTACGGATGCGGGTGGAAACACCATATATTTT.

This clone was observed a handful of times. This rearrangement joins TRBV5-6 to TRBJ1-1, with TRBD1 matching over 7 bases. The CDR3 consists of 12 residues. V shed 4 bases and J 9 bases; nucleotides not matched to a gene: 6. Germline lookup yields CDR1 SGHDT and CDR2 YYEEEE. CDR3 nucleotide sequence: TGTGCCAGCAGCATGGGACAGTCTAAAGCTTTCTTT. Amino acid sequence: CASSMGQSKAFF. Variable domain in full (rest from reference TRBV5-6 and TRBJ1-1): DAGVTQSPTHLIKTRGQQVTLRCSPKSGHDTVSWYQQALGQGPQFIFQYYEEEERQRGNFPDRFSGHQFPNYSSELNVNALLLGDSALYLCASSMGQSKAFFGQGTRLTVV.

The rearrangement links TRBV7-6 to TRBJ1-1; 7 bases agree with TRBD1. Trimming at V came to 1 base and at J to 4 bases, leaving 12 bases not matched to a gene. The CDR3 spans 17 residues. The germline V gene encodes CDR1 SGHVS and CDR2 FNYEAQ. The CDR3 sequence: CASSLEGVYGDSTEAFF. CDR3 DNA sequence: TGTGCCAGCAGCTTAGAAGGGGTCTATGGGGACAGCACTGAAGCTTTCTTT. The whole variable domain, remainder taken from reference TRBV7-6 and TRBJ1-1, is GAGVSQSPRYKVTKRGQDVALRCDPISGHVSLYWYRQALGQGPEFLTYFNYEAQQDKSGLPNDRFSAERPEGSISTLTIQRTEQRDSAMYRCASSLEGVYGDSTEAFFGQGTRLTVV.

In this sample, this clone turned up once. V is TRBV7-9 and J is TRBJ2-7, with 9 bases matching TRBD2. J was trimmed by 7 bases and V by 3 bases; bases with no gene match: 10. Germline V CDR1 and CDR2: SEHNR, FQNEAQ (reference sequence). The CDR3 has 15 residues. CDR3 coding DNA: TGTGCCAGCAGCTTCGGGGCTAGCGGGGAGGAAGAGCAGTACTTC. Protein sequence: CASSFGASGEEEQYF.

V is TRBV27 and J is TRBJ2-1; 14 bases match TRBD2. CDR1 and CDR2 (germline): MNHEY, SMNVEV (reference sequence). The V gene end was trimmed by 0 bases and the J gene end by 7 bases; junction bases not matched to a gene: 8. CDR3 length: 18 residues. In nucleotides, the CDR3 is TGTGCCAGCAGTTTATCTCAAGCAGGACTAGCGGGAGGAAATGAGCAGTTCTTC. Its protein is CASSLSQAGLAGGNEQFF.